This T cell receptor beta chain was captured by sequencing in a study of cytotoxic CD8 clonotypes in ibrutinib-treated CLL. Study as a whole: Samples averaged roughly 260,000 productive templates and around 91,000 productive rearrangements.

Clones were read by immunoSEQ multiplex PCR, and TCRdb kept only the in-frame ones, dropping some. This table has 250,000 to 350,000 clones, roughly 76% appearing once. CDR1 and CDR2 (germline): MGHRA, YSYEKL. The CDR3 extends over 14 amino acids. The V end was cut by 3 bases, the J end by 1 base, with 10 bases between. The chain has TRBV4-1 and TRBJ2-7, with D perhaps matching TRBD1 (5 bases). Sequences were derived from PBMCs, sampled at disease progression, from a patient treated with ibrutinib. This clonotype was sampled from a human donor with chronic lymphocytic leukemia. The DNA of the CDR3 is TGCGCCAGCAGCCATGGGGCTCAATCCTACGAGCAGTACTTC. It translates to CASSHGAQSYEQYF.